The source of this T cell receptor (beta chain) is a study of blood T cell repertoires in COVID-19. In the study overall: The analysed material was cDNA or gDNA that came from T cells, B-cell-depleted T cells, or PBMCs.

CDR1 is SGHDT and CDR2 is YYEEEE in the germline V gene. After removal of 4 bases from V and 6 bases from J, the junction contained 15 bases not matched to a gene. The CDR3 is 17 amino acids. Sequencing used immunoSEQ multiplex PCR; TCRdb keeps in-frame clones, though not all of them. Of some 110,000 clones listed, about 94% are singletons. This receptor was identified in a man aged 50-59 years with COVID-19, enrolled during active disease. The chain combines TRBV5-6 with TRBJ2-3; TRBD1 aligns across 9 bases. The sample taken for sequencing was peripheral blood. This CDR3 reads CASSPPTGTGRDDTQYF. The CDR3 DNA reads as TGTGCCAGCAGCCCACCCACCGGGACAGGGAGGGATGATACGCAGTATTTT.